These 27 T cell receptor beta chains came from one sample sequenced in a study of early T cells in non-severe SARS-CoV-2 infection. TCRdb passed the 5' RACE reads through MiXCR, listing each CDR3 protein once. The repertoire holds about 26,000 distinct CDR3 sequences, with 4.4% as singletons. Sequenced input: whole blood. The origin of the receptors is an adult who was a healthcare worker with PCR-confirmed SARS-CoV-2 infection or an uninfected control (not recorded which).

The table lists this clonotype with many counts. The gene calls are TRBV20-1 and TRBJ2-1; D uncertain. This CDR3 spans 10 amino acids. Germline assignment: CDR1 DFQATT and CDR2 SNEGSKA (reference sequence). Trimming took off 3 bases at V and 8 bases at J, with 5 bases between the two ends. The CDR3 sequence: CSASVYEQFF. The CDR3 DNA follows: TGCAGTGCTAGCGTCTATGAGCAGTTCTTC.

This clonotype came up many times. The J gene is TRBJ2-1, the V gene TRBV20-1, with D perhaps assigned TRBD1 or TRBD2 (5 bases each). CDR3 length equals 14 residues. From germline, CDR1 is DFQATT and CDR2 SNEGSKA (reference sequence). V was trimmed by 1 base and J by 5 bases, leaving 12 bases between them. CDR3 region: CSARGDPSHNEQFF. The CDR3 DNA follows: TGCAGTGCTAGAGGGGACCCCAGCCACAATGAGCAGTTCTTC.

This clonotype has at least ten counts. The chain combines TRBV29-1 with TRBJ1-2; no clear D gene. With 7 bases removed from V and 7 bases from J, the gap between germline ends came to 16 bases. CDR1 is SQVTM and CDR2 is ANQGSEA in the germline V gene. The CDR3 consists of 12 residues. CDR3 sequence reads: CSAKDQRFGYTF. CDR3 DNA sequence: TGCAGCGCAAAAGATCAACGTTTTGGCTACACCTTC.

This clonotype was seen ten or more times. The rearrangement links TRBV18 to TRBJ2-1, with 7 positions matching TRBD1. V lost 1 base, J lost 4 bases, and 4 bases stayed unmatched. The CDR3 is 15 amino acids. Per the germline V gene, CDR1 is KGHSH and CDR2 is LQKENI. The CDR3 sequence is CASSPRTGLYNEQFF. The CDR3 nucleotides are TGTGCCAGCTCACCACGGACAGGCCTATACAATGAGCAGTTCTTC.

There are many counts of this clonotype. The rearrangement links TRBV2 to TRBJ1-5; D not certain. Germline CDR1 and CDR2: SNHLY and FYNNEI. There are 12 residues in the CDR3. V dropped 7 bases and J dropped 3 bases, with 7 bases sitting between them. CDR3 DNA: TGTGCCAGCATGACCGACAATCAGCCCCAGCATTTT. Translating it yields CASMTDNQPQHF. Full variable domain (rest looked up from reference TRBV2 and TRBJ1-5): EPEVTQTPSHQVTQMGQEVILRCVPISNHLYFYWYRQILGQKVEFLVSFYNNEISEKSEIFDDQFSVERPDGSNFTLKIRSTKLEDSAMYFCASMTDNQPQHFGDGTRLSIL.

This clonotype was observed many times. The gene calls are TRBV29-1 and TRBJ2-5; D is undetermined. CDR1 is SQVTM and CDR2 is ANQGSEA in the germline V gene. This CDR3 region has 11 residues. Trimming took 3 bases from V and 4 from J, leaving 6 bases between them. This CDR3 reads CSVEKGETQYF. Written as DNA, the CDR3 is TGCAGCGTTGAGAAGGGAGAGACCCAGTACTTC.

This clonotype was seen a few times. The gene calls are TRBV5-4 and TRBJ2-2; 9 bases are a match to TRBD1. Germline CDR1 reads SGHNT; CDR2 reads YYREEE (reference sequence). The CDR3 spans 15 residues. V lost 6 bases and J lost 3; bases outside the gene matches: 6. CDR3 in DNA: TGTGCCAGCACTCGACAGGGGGTGGACACCGGGGAGCTGTTTTTT. Translated: CASTRQGVDTGELFF. Combining the CDR3 with reference TRBV5-4 and TRBJ2-2 gives the whole variable domain ETGVTQSPTHLIKTRGQQVTLRCSSQSGHNTVSWYQQALGQGPQFIFQYYREEENGRGNFPPRFSGLQFPNYSSELNVNALELDDSALYLCASTRQGVDTGELFFGEGSRLTVL.

This clonotype came up many times. At one of its ends the junction is not consistent with the germline gene, which may arise from a read error. This chain links TRBV4-1 with TRBJ2-3; 11 nucleotides align to TRBD2. CDR1 is MGHRA, CDR2 YSYEKL, per germline. This CDR3 is built from 15 residues. The CDR3 region is CASNQLAGDTDTQYF. DNA for the CDR3: TGCGCCAGCAACCAACTAGCGGGGGACACAGATACGCAGTATTTT.

This clonotype appeared many times. The J gene is TRBJ2-7, the V gene TRBV7-6; 7 bases line up with TRBD1. Trimming removed 5 bases from V and 2 bases from J; junction bases left unmatched: 3. The germline V gene has CDR1 SGHVS and CDR2 FNYEAQ. The CDR3 runs 13 residues. The CDR3 sequence: CASSTGQTYEQYF. The CDR3 DNA follows: TGTGCCAGCAGCACGGGACAGACCTACGAGCAGTACTTC. The full variable domain, completed using reference TRBV7-6 and TRBJ2-7, is GAGVSQSPRYKVTKRGQDVALRCDPISGHVSLYWYRQALGQGPEFLTYFNYEAQQDKSGLPNDRFSAERPEGSISTLTIQRTEQRDSAMYRCASSTGQTYEQYFGPGTRLTVT.

At least ten counts were recorded for this clonotype. The chain couples TRBV11-2 to TRBJ2-7, with a possible D match to TRBD1 (6 bases). Germline V gene sequence: CDR1 SGHAT, CDR2 FQNNGV. Trimming took 6 bases from V and 5 from J, leaving 20 bases between them. The CDR3 contains 15 residues. The CDR3 region is CASSRGPGANHEQYF. For the CDR3, the DNA is TGTGCCAGCAGTCGCGGGCCAGGGGCGAACCACGAGCAGTACTTC.

On this clonotype: A much larger clone sits a single nucleotide away, making a read error possible. This chain joins TRBV5-1 and TRBJ2-3; TRBD1 matches 9 bases. Per the germline V gene, CDR1 is SGHRS and CDR2 is YFSETQ. The CDR3 runs 16 residues. CDR3 DNA: TGCGTCAGCAGCCCACAGGGGGCGCGAAACACAGATACGCAGTATTTT. It codes for CVSSPQGARNTDTQYF.

This clonotype appeared many times. The chain couples TRBV4-3 to TRBJ2-2, with D hard to call. The germline V gene has CDR1 LGHNA and CDR2 YSLEER. The CDR3 has 14 amino acids. V lost 0 bases, J lost 6 bases, and 8 bases lay in between. The chain's CDR3 is CASSQDTFAGELFF. The CDR3 region has the DNA TGCGCCAGCAGCCAAGATACCTTCGCCGGGGAGCTGTTTTTT.

This clonotype has ten or more counts. This rearrangement joins TRBV2 to TRBJ2-3; D perhaps matches TRBD1 (5 bases). V was pared by 4 bases and J by 0 bases, with 8 bases between. The CDR3 spans 14 residues. CDR1 and CDR2 (germline): SNHLY, FYNNEI. The CDR3, as DNA: TGTGCCAGCAGTGGACAGTTAAGCACAGATACGCAGTATTTT. Amino acid sequence: CASSGQLSTDTQYF.

This clonotype was counted at least ten times. The V and J genes are TRBV7-9 and TRBJ2-1; 7 bases agree with TRBD2. CDR1 and CDR2 from the germline V gene are SEHNR and FQNEAQ (reference sequence). The CDR3 sequence is 11 residues long. The DNA for the CDR3 is TGTTCCGGGGGGACCTACAATGAGCAGTTCTTC. Amino acids: CSGGTYNEQFF.

V usage is TRBV2 and J usage is TRBJ2-5; 11 positions agree with TRBD2. The CDR3 contains 16 residues. Germline V CDR1 and CDR2: SNHLY, FYNNEI. V trimming: 5 bases; J trimming: 0 bases; junction bases outside the gene matches: 5. CDR3 coding DNA: TGTGCCAGCAGTAGCCGACTAGCGGGGAACCAAGAGACCCAGTACTTC. This codes for CASSSRLAGNQETQYF.

This clonotype showed up many times. The gene calls are TRBV15 and TRBJ1-1; weak D call: TRBD1 (5 bases). CDR1 LNHNV and CDR2 YYDKDF come from the germline V gene (reference sequence). The CDR3 extends over 14 amino acids. V was clipped by 5 bases and J by 0 bases, with 10 bases between them. The CDR3 sequence is CATSPGRLNTEAFF. CDR3 bases: TGTGCCACCAGCCCGGGACGTTTGAACACTGAAGCTTTCTTT.

This clonotype was picked up many times. The rearrangement joins TRBV20-1 to TRBJ2-5, with TRBD2 matching over 10 bases. This CDR3 has 13 amino acids. V lost 5 bases, J lost 4 bases, and 4 bases stayed unmatched. The germline V gene has CDR1 DFQATT and CDR2 SNEGSKA (reference sequence). The CDR3 coding sequence is TGCAGTGCTGGAGGACTAGCGGTAGAGACCCAGTACTTC. This encodes CSAGGLAVETQYF.

This clonotype appeared many times. The chain has TRBV7-8 and TRBJ2-5; 11 nucleotides match TRBD2. The CDR3 has 15 residues. Unmatched junction bases numbered 3, after V lost 1 base and J lost 5 bases. Germline V gives CDR1 SGHVS, CDR2 FQNEAQ. The CDR3 is CASSLELAGVETQYF. CDR3 DNA: TGTGCCAGCAGCTTAGAACTAGCGGGGGTGGAGACCCAGTACTTC.

This clonotype was picked up many times. The V and J genes are TRBV6-2 or TRBV6-3 and TRBJ2-1, with D uncertain. V was shortened by 5 bases and J by 2 bases, with 4 bases between the two germline ends. This CDR3 comprises 12 residues. CDR1 is MNHEY and CDR2 is SVGEGT in the germline V gene. The CDR3: CASSRPYNEQFF. CDR3 coding DNA: TGTGCCAGCAGTAGGCCCTACAATGAGCAGTTCTTC.

This clonotype appeared many times. This chain uses TRBV30 with TRBJ2-1, with D possibly matching TRBD2 (5 bases). The CDR3 length is 18 residues. Germline V lookup: CDR1 GTSNPN, CDR2 SVGIG (reference sequence). V was clipped by 2 bases and J by 8 bases, with 28 bases between them. The CDR3 region has the DNA TGTGCCTGGAGTCCCCTCCTAAACCAGCGGCTCGACGTCTATGAGCAGTTCTTC. Its protein product is CAWSPLLNQRLDVYEQFF.

Many counts were recorded for this clonotype. The chain joins TRBV5-1 to TRBJ1-4, with 7 nucleotides matching TRBD1. The CDR3 is 14 residues long. CDR1 is SGHRS and CDR2 is YFSETQ in the germline V gene. The V and J ends lost 3 bases and 6 bases, in that order; junction bases with no gene match: 5. The CDR3, as DNA: TGCGCCAGCAGCTGGGGAGGGACAGATGAAAAACTGTTTTTT. Translating gives CASSWGGTDEKLFF.

This clonotype was counted ten times or more. This chain joins TRBV25-1 and TRBJ2-7; D ambiguous. This CDR3 is 11 amino acids long. V was cut by 1 base and J by 7 bases, with 5 bases left in between. Looked up from germline, CDR1 is MGHDK and CDR2 is SYGVNS. The CDR3 loop is CASSEFREQYF. CDR3 sequence (DNA): TGTGCCAGCAGTGAATTTAGGGAGCAGTACTTC.

This clonotype was observed at least ten times. This chain links TRBV12-3 or TRBV12-4 with TRBJ1-2; weak D call: TRBD1 (5 bases). V lost 5 bases and J 2 bases, leaving 12 bases between the germline ends. The CDR3 runs 14 residues. Written as DNA, the CDR3 is TGTGCCAGCAGTCCCACAGGTTCCAACTATGGCTACACCTTC. The encoded protein is CASSPTGSNYGYTF.

Many counts were recorded for this clonotype. This chain joins TRBV30 and TRBJ2-7; D gene uncertain. With 0 bases removed from V and 7 bases from J, the gap between germline ends came to 10 bases. Germline CDR1 is GTSNPN and CDR2 is SVGIG (reference sequence). The CDR3 has 12 residues. In DNA, the CDR3 is TGTGCCTGGAGTGTTTTGACAAGGGAGCAGTACTTC. Encoded protein: CAWSVLTREQYF. The full variable domain, its missing parts supplied by reference TRBV30 and TRBJ2-7, is SQTIHQWPATLVQPVGSPLSLECTVEGTSNPNLYWYRQAAGRGLQLLFYSVGIGQISSEVPQNLSASRPQDRQFILSSKKLLLSDSGFYLCAWSVLTREQYFGPGTRLTVT.

Ten or more counts support this clonotype. The chain uses TRBV7-2 and TRBJ2-1; the match to TRBD2 covers 11 bases. The CDR3 has 16 residues. Trimming removed 2 bases from V and 3 bases from J; junction bases left unmatched: 3. Germline loops: CDR1 SGHTA, CDR2 FQGNSA. CDR3 sequence (DNA): TGTGCCAGCAGCTTACTAGCGGGGGGAGGCTACAATGAGCAGTTCTTC. It encodes CASSLLAGGGYNEQFF.

This clonotype has a count of ten or more. The V call is TRBV20-1, the J call TRBJ2-7; D could derive from TRBD1 or TRBD2 (5 bases each). The CDR3 contains 13 residues. The V end lost 8 bases, the J end lost 5 bases, and 19 bases lay between the germline ends. Per the germline V gene, CDR1 is DFQATT and CDR2 is SNEGSKA (reference sequence). CDR3 protein: CSPLRDATDEQYF. CDR3 DNA sequence: TGCAGTCCTCTCCGGGACGCCACAGACGAGCAGTACTTC.

There are many counts of this clonotype. The chain joins TRBV19 to TRBJ2-7, with a tentative D call TRBD1 (6 bases). This CDR3 contains 13 residues. Germline values: CDR1 LNHDA, CDR2 SQIVND (reference sequence). V was trimmed by 5 bases and J by 2 bases, leaving 10 bases between them. The CDR3 loop is CASSSQGTYEQYF. The DNA for the CDR3 is TGTGCCAGTAGTTCACAGGGTACCTACGAGCAGTACTTC.